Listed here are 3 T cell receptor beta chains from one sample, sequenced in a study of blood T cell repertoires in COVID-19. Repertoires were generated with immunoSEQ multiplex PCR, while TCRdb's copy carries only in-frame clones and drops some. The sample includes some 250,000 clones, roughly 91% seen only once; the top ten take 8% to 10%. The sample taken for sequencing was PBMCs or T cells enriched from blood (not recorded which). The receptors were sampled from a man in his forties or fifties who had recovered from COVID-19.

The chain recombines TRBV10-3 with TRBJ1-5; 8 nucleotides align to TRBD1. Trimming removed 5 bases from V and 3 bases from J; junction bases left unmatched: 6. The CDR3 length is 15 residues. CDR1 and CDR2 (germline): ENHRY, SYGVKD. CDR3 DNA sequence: TGTGCCATCAGTTTTGCAGGGGGCAACAATCAGCCCCAGCATTTT. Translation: CAISFAGGNNQPQHF.

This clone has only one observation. In nucleotides, the CDR3 is TGTGCCAGCAGCCAAGTCGGAGGTCAGCCCCAGCATTTT. This sequence encodes CASSQVGGQPQHF. The chain carries TRBV3-1 (or the pseudogene TRBV3-2) and TRBJ1-5, with D unresolved. V lost 1 base to trimming and J lost 6 bases, with 7 bases between them. In germline, CDR1 is LGHDT, CDR2 YNNKEL (reference sequence). The CDR3 sequence is 13 residues long.

CDR3 residues: CASSDTGGRSYEQYF. The CDR3 coding sequence is TGTGCCAGTAGTGATACAGGGGGCCGATCCTACGAGCAGTACTTC. The rearrangement uses TRBV19 and TRBJ2-7, with TRBD1 matching 9 bases. The V and J ends lost 5 bases and 1 base, in that order; junction bases with no gene match: 6. The length of the CDR3 is 15 residues. CDR1 is LNHDA and CDR2 is SQIVND in the germline V gene (reference sequence). The full variable domain, completed using reference TRBV19 and TRBJ2-7, is DGGITQSPKYLFRKEGQNVTLSCEQNLNHDAMYWYRQDPGQGLRLIYYSQIVNDFQKGDIAEGYSVSREKKESFPLTVTSAQKNPTAFYLCASSDTGGRSYEQYFGPGTRLTVT.